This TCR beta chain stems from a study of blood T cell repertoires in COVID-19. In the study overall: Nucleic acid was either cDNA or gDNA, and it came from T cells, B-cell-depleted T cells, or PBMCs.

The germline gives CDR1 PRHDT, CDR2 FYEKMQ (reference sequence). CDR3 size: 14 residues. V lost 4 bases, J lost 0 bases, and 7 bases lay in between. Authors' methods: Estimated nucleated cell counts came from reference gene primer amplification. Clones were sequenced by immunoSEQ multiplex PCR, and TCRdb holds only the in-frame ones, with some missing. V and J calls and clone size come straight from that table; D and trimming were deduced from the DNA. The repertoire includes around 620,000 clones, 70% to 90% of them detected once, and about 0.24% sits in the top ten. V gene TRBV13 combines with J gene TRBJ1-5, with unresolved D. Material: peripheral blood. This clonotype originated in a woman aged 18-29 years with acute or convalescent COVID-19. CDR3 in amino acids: CASSSRYSNQPQHF. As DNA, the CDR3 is TGTGCCAGCAGCTCCAGATATAGCAATCAGCCCCAGCATTTT.